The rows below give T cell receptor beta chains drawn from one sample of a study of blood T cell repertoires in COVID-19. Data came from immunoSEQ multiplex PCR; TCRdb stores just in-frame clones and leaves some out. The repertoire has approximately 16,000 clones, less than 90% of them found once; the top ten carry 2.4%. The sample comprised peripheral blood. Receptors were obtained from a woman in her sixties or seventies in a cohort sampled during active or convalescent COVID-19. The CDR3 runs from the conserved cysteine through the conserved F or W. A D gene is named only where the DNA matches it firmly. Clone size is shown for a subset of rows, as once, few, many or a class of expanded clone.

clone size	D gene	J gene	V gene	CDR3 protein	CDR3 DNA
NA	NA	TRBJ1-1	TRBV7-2	CASSLRQTPTEAFF	TGTGCCAGCAGCTTACGACAGACTCCCACTGAAGCTTTCTTT
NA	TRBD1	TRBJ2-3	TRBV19	CASETGQGTDTQYF	TGTGCCAGTGAGACGGGACAGGGGACAGATACGCAGTATTTT
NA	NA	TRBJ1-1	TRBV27	CASSRSPAGATEAFF	TGTGCCAGCAGCCGGTCCCCGGCAGGGGCTACTGAAGCTTTCTTT
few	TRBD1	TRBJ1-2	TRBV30	CAWVIQGAEGYTF	TGTGCCTGGGTGATACAGGGGGCCGAGGGCTACACCTTC
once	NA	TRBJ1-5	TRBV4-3	CASSQDLSGNQPQHF	TGCGCCAGCAGCCAAGATCTTTCGGGGAATCAGCCCCAGCATTTT
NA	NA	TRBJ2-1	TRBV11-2	CASSELRRGINEQFF	TGTGCCAGCAGCGAACTGAGACGGGGGATCAATGAGCAGTTCTTC
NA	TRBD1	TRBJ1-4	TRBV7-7	CASSPGGGTINEKLFF	TGTGCCAGCAGCCCAGGGGGCGGGACTATCAATGAAAAACTGTTTTTT
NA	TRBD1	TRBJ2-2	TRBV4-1	CASSQVDRFLGELFF	TGCGCCAGCAGCCAAGTGGACAGGTTCCTCGGGGAGCTGTTTTTT
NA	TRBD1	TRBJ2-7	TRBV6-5	CASSLMTQGDNYEQYF	TGTGCCAGCAGTTTGATGACTCAGGGGGACAACTACGAGCAGTACTTC
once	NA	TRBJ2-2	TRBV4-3	CASSQSLGANTGELFF	TGCGCCAGCAGCCAGTCCCTCGGGGCGAACACCGGGGAGCTGTTTTTT
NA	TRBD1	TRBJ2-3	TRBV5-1	CASSPGQPSTDTQYF	TGCGCCAGCAGCCCGGGACAGCCTAGCACAGATACGCAGTATTTT
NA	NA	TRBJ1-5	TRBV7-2	CASSLDISNQPQHF	TGTGCCAGCAGCTTAGATATTAGCAATCAGCCCCAGCATTTT
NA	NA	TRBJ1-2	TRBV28	CASSLQGYYGYTF	TGTGCCAGCAGTTTACAGGGATACTATGGCTACACCTTC
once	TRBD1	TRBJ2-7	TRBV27	CASSSDRFTYEQYF	TGTGCCAGCAGCTCGGACAGGTTTACCTACGAGCAGTACTTC
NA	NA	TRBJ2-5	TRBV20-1	CSPLLETQYF	TGCAGTCCCCTCCTAGAGACCCAGTACTTC